The present T cell receptor (beta chain) was sequenced within a study of T cells in Graves' hyperthyroidism and ophthalmopathy. RNA transcripts yielded amplified TCR beta CDR3 regions. Using the HTBI primer set, a first-round RT-PCR was run on the TCR CDR3. TCRdb called the multiplex PCR reads again in MiXCR, with one record for every CDR3 protein. This sample carries hundreds of thousands of distinct CDR3 sequences, 13% to 15% of them seen once, and the ten largest clones take roughly 14%. This clonotype was detected ten times or more. The germline gives CDR1 SEHNR, CDR2 FQNEAQ (reference sequence). The length of the CDR3 is 16 residues. The V and J ends lost 3 bases and 4 bases respectively, with 17 bases between them.

The TCR originated in a woman in her thirties or forties with Graves' hyperthyroidism. Sequencing was done on a sample of blood. The chain couples TRBV7-9 to TRBJ2-3; weak D call: TRBD1 (5 bases). DNA for the CDR3: TGTGCCAGCAGCTTTGGACATGGCAATGGCGCAGATACGCAGTATTTT. It translates to CASSFGHGNGADTQYF.